The clone carrying this T cell receptor (beta chain) showed up many times. Its antigen is still unknown. TCRdb called the RT-PCR reads again in MiXCR, with one record for every CDR3 protein. The sample records 300,000 to 350,000 distinct CDR3 sequences, about 20% being singletons. The data are from a study of response to subunit inactivated influenza vaccine. Losses at the gene ends were 6 bases for V and 0 bases for J; bases not matched to a gene: 8. This CDR3 is built from 16 residues. General observations from the study: Every seasonal influenza vaccination brings in few new T cells, the authors suggested.

The rearrangement links TRBV12-3 or TRBV12-4 to TRBJ1-2; 9 bases map to TRBD1. The sample consisted of PBMCs from blood, taken about 20 months after vaccination. This TCR derives from a man between 50 and 75 years old who received an inactivated influenza vaccine. CDR3 nucleotides: TGTGCCAGCAGCCTGACAGGGGGACGGGCTAACTATGGCTACACCTTC. It codes for CASSLTGGRANYGYTF.